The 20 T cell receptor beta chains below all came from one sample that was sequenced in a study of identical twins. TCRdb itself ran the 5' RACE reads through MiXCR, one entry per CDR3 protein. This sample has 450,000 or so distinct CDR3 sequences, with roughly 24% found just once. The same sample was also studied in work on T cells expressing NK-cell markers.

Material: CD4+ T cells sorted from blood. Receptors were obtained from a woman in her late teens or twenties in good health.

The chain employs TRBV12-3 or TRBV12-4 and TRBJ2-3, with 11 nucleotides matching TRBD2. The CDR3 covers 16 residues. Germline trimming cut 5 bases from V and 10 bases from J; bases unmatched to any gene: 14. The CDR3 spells CASSRPSGGTRWAQYF. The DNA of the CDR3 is TGTGCCAGCAGTCGCCCTAGCGGGGGGACCCGGTGGGCGCAGTATTTT.

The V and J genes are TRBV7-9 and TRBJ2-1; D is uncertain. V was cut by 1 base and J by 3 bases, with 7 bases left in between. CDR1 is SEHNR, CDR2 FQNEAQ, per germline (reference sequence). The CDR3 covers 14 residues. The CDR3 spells CASSLDTGYNEQFF. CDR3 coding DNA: TGTGCCAGCAGCTTAGATACCGGCTACAATGAGCAGTTCTTC.

In nucleotides, the CDR3 is TGTGCCAGCACCGGGGGGAAAAACATTCAGTACTTC. Its translation: CASTGGKNIQYF. The chain couples TRBV2 to TRBJ2-4; 7 nucleotides match TRBD2. The CDR3 spans 12 residues. Germline V CDR1 and CDR2: SNHLY, FYNNEI. The J segment lost 4 bases and the V segment lost 7 bases, leaving 1 base of the junction unmatched.

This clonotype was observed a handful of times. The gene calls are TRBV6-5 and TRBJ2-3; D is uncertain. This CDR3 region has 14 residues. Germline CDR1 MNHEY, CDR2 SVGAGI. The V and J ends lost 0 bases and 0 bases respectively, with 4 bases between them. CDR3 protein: CASSYSHSTDTQYF. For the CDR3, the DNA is TGTGCCAGCAGTTACTCCCATAGCACAGATACGCAGTATTTT.

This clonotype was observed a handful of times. CDR3 loop: CASSRPGQGADTQYF. As DNA, the CDR3 is TGTGCCAGCAGTCGACCGGGACAGGGGGCGGATACGCAGTATTTT. The rearrangement links TRBV12-3 or TRBV12-4 to TRBJ2-3; 12 bases are shared with TRBD1. Unmatched junction bases numbered 6, after V lost 5 bases and J lost 6 bases. The CDR3 loop spans 15 amino acids.

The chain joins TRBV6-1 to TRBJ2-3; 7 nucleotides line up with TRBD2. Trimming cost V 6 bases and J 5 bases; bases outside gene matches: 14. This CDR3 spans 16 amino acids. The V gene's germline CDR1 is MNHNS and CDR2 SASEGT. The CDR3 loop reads CASRRLWEGGGDTQYF. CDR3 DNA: TGTGCCAGCAGACGACTTTGGGAGGGAGGAGGAGATACGCAGTATTTT.

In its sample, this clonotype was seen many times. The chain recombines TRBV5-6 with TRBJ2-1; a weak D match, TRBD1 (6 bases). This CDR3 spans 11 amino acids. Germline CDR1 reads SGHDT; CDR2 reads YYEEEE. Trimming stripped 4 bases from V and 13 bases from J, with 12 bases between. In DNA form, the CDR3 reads TGTGCCAGCAGCAAAGACAGGACACAGTTCTTC. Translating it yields CASSKDRTQFF. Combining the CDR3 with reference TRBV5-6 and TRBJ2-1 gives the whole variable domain DAGVTQSPTHLIKTRGQQVTLRCSPKSGHDTVSWYQQALGQGPQFIFQYYEEEERQRGNFPDRFSGHQFPNYSSELNVNALLLGDSALYLCASSKDRTQFFGPGTRLTVL.

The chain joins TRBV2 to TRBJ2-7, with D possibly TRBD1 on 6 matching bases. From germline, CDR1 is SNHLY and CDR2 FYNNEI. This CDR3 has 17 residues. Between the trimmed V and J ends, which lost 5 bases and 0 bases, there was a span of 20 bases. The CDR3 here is CASSIGATGTRSYEQYF. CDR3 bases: TGTGCCAGCAGTATTGGGGCAACCGGGACACGCTCCTACGAGCAGTACTTC.

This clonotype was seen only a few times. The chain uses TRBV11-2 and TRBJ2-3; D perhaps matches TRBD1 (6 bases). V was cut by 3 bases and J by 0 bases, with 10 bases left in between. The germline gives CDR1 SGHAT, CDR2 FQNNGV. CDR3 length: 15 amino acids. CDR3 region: CASSLGRGSTDTQYF. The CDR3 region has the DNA TGTGCCAGCAGCTTGGGCAGGGGTAGCACAGATACGCAGTATTTT.

The CDR3 DNA is TGTGCCAGCAGTCAGGGGGGGAACATTCAGTACTTC. As protein: CASSQGGNIQYF. The chain uses TRBV6-6 and TRBJ2-4, with D perhaps assigned TRBD1 or TRBD2 (7 bases each). Germline V gives CDR1 MNHNY, CDR2 SVGAGI (reference sequence). V lost 5 bases, J lost 7 bases, and 9 bases lay in between. The CDR3 totals 12 residues.

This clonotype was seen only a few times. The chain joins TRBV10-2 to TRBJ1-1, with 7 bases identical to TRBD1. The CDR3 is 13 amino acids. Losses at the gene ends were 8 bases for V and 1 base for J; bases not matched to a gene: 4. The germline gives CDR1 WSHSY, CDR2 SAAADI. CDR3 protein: CASVPGGNTEAFF. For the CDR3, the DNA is TGCGCCAGCGTACCAGGGGGGAACACTGAAGCTTTCTTT.

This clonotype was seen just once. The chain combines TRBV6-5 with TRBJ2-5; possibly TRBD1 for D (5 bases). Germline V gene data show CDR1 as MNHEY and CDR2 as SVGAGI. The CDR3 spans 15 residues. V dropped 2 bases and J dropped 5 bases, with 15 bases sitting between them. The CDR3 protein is CASSYMAGAGETQYF. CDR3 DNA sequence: TGTGCCAGCAGTTACATGGCTGGGGCCGGGGAGACCCAGTACTTC.

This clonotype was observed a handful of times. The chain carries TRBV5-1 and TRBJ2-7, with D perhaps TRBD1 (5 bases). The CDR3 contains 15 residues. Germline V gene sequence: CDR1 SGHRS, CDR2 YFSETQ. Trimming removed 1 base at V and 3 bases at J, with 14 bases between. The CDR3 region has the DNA TGCGCCAGCAGCTTGCAAGGGGCGAGAGGCTACGAGCAGTACTTC. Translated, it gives CASSLQGARGYEQYF.

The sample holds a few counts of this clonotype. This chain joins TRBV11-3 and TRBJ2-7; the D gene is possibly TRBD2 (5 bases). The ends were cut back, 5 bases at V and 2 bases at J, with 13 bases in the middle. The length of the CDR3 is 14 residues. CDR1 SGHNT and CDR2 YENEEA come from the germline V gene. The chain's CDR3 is CASSHGEGPYEQYF. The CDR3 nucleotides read TGTGCCAGCAGCCACGGGGAAGGCCCCTACGAGCAGTACTTC.

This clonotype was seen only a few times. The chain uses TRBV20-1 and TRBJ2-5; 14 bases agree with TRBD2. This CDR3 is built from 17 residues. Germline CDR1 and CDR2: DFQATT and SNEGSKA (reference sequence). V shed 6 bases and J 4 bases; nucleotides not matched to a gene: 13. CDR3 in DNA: TGCAGTGCCCCACGACTAGCGGGGGGGCAAGGGCGAGAGACCCAGTACTTC. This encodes CSAPRLAGGQGRETQYF.

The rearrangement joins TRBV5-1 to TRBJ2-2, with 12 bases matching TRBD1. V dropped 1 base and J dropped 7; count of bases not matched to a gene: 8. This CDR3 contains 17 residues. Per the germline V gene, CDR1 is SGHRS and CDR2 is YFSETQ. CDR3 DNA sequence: TGCGCCAGCAGCTTGAGTCTGGGACAGGGGGCTGTCGGGGAGCTGTTTTTT. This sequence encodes CASSLSLGQGAVGELFF. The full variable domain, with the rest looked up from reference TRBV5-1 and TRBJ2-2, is KAGVTQTPRYLIKTRGQQVTLSCSPISGHRSVSWYQQTPGQGLQFLFEYFSETQRNKGNFPGRFSGRQFSNSRSEMNVSTLELGDSALYLCASSLSLGQGAVGELFFGEGSRLTVL.

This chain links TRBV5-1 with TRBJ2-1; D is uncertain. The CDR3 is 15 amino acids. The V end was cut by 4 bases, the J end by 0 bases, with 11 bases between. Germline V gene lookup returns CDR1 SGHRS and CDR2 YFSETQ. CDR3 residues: CASSGSLSSYNEQFF. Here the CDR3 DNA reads TGCGCCAGCAGCGGCTCATTAAGCTCCTACAATGAGCAGTTCTTC. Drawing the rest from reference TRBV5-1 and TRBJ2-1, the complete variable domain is KAGVTQTPRYLIKTRGQQVTLSCSPISGHRSVSWYQQTPGQGLQFLFEYFSETQRNKGNFPGRFSGRQFSNSRSEMNVSTLELGDSALYLCASSGSLSSYNEQFFGPGTRLTVL.

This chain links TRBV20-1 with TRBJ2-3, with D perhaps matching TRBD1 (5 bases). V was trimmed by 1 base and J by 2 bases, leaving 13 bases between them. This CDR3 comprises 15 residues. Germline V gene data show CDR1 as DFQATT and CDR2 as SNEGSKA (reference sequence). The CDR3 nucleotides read TGCAGTGCTAGAGCCCCCAGGGTCGACACAGATACGCAGTATTTT. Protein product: CSARAPRVDTDTQYF.

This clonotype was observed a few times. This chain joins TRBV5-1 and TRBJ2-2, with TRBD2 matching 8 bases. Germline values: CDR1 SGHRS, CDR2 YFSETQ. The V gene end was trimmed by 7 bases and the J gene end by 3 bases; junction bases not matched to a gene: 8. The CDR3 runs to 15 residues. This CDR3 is CASEAGLVYTGELFF. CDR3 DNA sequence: TGCGCCAGCGAGGCGGGACTAGTTTACACCGGGGAGCTGTTTTTT.

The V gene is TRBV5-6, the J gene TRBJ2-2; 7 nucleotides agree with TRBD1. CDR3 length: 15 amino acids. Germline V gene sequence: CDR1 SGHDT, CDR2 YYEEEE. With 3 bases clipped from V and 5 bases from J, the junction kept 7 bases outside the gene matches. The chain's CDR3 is CASSSTGFRTGELFF. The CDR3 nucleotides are TGTGCCAGCAGCTCGACAGGGTTCCGGACCGGGGAGCTGTTTTTT.